This note documents a single T cell receptor beta chain sequence. This sample is part of a study of blood T cell repertoires in COVID-19. The overall study: Both acute and convalescent COVID-19 samples were obtained from the United States, Italy and Spain. T cells, B-cell-depleted T cells, or PBMCs provided the cDNA or gDNA that served as material.

In the source study's methods: Amplification of reference gene primers provided the estimated nucleated cell counts. Using immunoSEQ multiplex PCR, the repertoire was profiled, and TCRdb retains in-frame clones only, with some absent. V and J calls and clone size are those listed in that table; D and trimming were worked out from the DNA. The sample includes 120,000 to 150,000 clones, roughly 88% of them seen just once. This CDR3 is 16 amino acids long. Per the germline V gene, CDR1 is SGHDT and CDR2 is YYEEEE. V was clipped by 0 bases and J by 2 bases, with 13 bases between them. This receptor was identified in a human donor in a cohort sampled during active COVID-19. Sequences were obtained from peripheral blood. The gene calls are TRBV5-6 and TRBJ2-3, with D possibly TRBD2 on 7 matching bases. CDR3 sequence: CASSLGAGAPTDTQYF. CDR3 nucleotides: TGTGCCAGCAGCTTGGGGGCGGGGGCCCCCACAGATACGCAGTATTTT.